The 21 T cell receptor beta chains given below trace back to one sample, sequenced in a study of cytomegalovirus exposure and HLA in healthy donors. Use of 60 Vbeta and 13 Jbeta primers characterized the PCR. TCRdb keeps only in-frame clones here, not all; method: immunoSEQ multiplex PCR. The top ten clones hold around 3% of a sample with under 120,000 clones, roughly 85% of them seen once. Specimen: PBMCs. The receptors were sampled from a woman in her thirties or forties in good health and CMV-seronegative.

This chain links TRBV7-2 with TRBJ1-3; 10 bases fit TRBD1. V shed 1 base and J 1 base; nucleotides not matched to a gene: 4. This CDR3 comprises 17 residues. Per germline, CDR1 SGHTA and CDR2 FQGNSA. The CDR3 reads CASSLDRTGGSGNTIYF. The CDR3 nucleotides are TGTGCCAGCAGCTTAGATCGGACAGGGGGTTCTGGAAACACCATATATTTT.

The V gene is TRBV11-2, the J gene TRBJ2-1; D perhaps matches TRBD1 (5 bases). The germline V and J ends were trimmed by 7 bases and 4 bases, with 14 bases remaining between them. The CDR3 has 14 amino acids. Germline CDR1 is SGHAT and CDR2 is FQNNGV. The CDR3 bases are TGTGCCAGCAACTCCGGGCAGGGATACAATGAGCAGTTCTTC. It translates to CASNSGQGYNEQFF. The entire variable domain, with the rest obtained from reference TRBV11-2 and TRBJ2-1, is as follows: EAGVAQSPRYKIIEKRQSVAFWCNPISGHATLYWYQQILGQGPKLLIQFQNNGVVDDSQLPKDRFSAERLKGVDSTLKIQPAKLEDSAVYLCASNSGQGYNEQFFGPGTRLTVL.

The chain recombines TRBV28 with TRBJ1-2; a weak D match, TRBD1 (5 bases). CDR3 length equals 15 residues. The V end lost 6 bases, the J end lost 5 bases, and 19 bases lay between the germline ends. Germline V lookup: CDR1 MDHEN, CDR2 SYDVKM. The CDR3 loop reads CASRTQGRGLYGYTF. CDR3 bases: TGTGCCAGCAGGACTCAGGGAAGGGGACTTTATGGCTACACCTTC.

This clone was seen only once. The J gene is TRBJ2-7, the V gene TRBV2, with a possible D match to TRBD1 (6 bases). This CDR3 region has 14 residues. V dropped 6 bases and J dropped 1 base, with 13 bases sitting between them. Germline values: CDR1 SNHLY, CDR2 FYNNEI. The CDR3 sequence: CASRNRDNSYEQYF. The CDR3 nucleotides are TGTGCCAGCAGAAACCGGGACAATTCCTACGAGCAGTACTTC.

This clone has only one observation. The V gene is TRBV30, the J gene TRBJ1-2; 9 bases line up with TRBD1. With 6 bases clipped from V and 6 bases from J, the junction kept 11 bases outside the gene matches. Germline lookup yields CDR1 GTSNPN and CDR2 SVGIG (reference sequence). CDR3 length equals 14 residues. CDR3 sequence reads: CACFRQGVRDGYTF. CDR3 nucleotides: TGTGCCTGTTTCCGACAGGGGGTCAGAGATGGCTACACCTTC. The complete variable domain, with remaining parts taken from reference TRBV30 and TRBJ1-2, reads SQTIHQWPATLVQPVGSPLSLECTVEGTSNPNLYWYRQAAGRGLQLLFYSVGIGQISSEVPQNLSASRPQDRQFILSSKKLLLSDSGFYLCACFRQGVRDGYTFGSGTRLTVV.

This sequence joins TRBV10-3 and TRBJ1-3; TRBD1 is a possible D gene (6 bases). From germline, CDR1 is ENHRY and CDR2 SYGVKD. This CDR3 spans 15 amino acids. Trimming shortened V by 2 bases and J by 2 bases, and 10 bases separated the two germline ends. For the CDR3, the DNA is TGTGCCATCAGTGAGGGGGGCAGAACTGGAAACACCATATATTTT. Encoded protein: CAISEGGRTGNTIYF.

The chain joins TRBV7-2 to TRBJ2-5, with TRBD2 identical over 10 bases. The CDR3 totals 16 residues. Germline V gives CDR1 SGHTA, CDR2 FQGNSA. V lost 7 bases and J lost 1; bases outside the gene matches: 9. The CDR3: CASKFLASGGQETQYF. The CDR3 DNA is TGTGCCAGCAAATTCCTGGCTAGCGGGGGCCAAGAGACCCAGTACTTC.

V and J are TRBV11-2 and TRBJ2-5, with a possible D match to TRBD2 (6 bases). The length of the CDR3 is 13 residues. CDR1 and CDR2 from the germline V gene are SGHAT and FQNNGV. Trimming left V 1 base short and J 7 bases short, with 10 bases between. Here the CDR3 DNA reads TGTGCCAGCAGCTTAGGCGGGATCGCGACCCAGTACTTC. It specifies CASSLGGIATQYF.

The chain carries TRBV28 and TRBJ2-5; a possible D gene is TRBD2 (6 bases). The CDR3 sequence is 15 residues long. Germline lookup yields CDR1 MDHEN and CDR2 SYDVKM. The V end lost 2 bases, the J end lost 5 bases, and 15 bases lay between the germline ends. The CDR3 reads CASSLDNGGLETQYF. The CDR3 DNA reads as TGTGCCAGCAGTTTAGATAACGGAGGGTTGGAGACCCAGTACTTC.

CDR3 protein: CASSSGLAGGPGETQYF. CDR3 DNA sequence: TGTGCCAGCAGCTCGGGACTAGCGGGGGGGCCTGGGGAGACCCAGTACTTC. The chain carries TRBV7-8 and TRBJ2-5, with 16 bases matching TRBD2. V lost 4 bases and J lost 5; bases outside the gene matches: 7. This CDR3 has 17 residues. Germline CDR1 is SGHVS and CDR2 is FQNEAQ. Full variable domain (rest looked up from reference TRBV7-8 and TRBJ2-5): GAGVSQSPRYKVAKRGQDVALRCDPISGHVSLFWYQQALGQGPEFLTYFQNEAQLDKSGLPSDRFFAERPEGSVSTLKIQRTQQEDSAVYLCASSSGLAGGPGETQYFGPGTRLLVL.

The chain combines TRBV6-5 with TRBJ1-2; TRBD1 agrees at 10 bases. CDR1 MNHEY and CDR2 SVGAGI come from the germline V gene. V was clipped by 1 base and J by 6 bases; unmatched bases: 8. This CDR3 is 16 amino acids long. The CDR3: CASSYLIGGQGNGYTF. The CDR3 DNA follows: TGTGCCAGCAGTTACTTGATAGGGGGACAGGGGAATGGCTACACCTTC.

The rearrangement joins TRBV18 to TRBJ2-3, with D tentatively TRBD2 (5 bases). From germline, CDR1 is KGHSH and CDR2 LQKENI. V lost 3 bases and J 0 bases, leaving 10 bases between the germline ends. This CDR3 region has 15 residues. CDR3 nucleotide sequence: TGTGCCAGCTCACCGCGGGCCGGTAGCACAGATACGCAGTATTTT. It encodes CASSPRAGSTDTQYF.

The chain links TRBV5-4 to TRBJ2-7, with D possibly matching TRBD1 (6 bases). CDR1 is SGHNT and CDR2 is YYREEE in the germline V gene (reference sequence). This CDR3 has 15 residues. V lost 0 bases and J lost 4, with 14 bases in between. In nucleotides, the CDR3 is TGTGCCAGCAGCTTGGGCTCTGCGAGGGGGTACGAGCAGTACTTC. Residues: CASSLGSARGYEQYF.

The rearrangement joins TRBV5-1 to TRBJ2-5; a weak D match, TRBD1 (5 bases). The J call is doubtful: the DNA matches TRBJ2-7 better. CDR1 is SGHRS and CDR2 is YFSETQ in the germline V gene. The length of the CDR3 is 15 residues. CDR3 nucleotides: TGCGCCAGCAGCTTGCAGGGCGCGTTCACCTACGAGCAGTACTTC. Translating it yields CASSLQGAFTYEQYF.

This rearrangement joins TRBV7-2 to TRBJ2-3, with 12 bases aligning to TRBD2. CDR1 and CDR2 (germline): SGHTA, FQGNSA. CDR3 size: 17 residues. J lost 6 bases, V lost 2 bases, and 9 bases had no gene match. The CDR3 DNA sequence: TGTGCCAGCAGCTTAAGCCCCTGGACTAGCGGGAAGGATACGCAGTATTTT. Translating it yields CASSLSPWTSGKDTQYF.

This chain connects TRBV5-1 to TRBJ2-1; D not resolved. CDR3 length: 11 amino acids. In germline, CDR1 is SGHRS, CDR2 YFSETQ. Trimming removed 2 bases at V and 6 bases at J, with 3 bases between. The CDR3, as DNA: TGCGCCAGCAGCTTCAGCAATGAGCAGTTCTTC. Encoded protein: CASSFSNEQFF.

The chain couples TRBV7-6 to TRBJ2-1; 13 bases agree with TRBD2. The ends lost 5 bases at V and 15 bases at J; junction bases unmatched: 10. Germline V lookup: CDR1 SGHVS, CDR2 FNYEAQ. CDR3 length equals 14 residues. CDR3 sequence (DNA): TGTGCCAGCAGCCCCACTAGCGGGAGGGCCTTCCCGTTCTTC. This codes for CASSPTSGRAFPFF.

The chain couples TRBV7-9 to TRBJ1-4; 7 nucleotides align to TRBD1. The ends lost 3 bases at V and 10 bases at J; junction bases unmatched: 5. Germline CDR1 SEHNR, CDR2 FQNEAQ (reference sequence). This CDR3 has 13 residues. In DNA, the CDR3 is TGTGCCAGCAGCTTGACAGGGACCGGAAAACTGTTTTTT. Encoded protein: CASSLTGTGKLFF.

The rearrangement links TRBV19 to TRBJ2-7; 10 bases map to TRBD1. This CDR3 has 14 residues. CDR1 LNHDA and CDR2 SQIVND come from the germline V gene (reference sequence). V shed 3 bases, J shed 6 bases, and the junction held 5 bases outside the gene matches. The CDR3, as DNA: TGTGCCAGTAGTATGAGACAGGGGGCGACCGAGCAGTACTTC. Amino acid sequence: CASSMRQGATEQYF.

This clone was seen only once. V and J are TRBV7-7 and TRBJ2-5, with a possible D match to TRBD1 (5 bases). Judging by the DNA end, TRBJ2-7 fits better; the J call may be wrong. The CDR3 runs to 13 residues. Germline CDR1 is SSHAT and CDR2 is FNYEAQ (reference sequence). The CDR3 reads CASSLRQGYEQYF. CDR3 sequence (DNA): TGTGCCAGCAGCTTGCGGCAGGGATACGAGCAGTACTTC.

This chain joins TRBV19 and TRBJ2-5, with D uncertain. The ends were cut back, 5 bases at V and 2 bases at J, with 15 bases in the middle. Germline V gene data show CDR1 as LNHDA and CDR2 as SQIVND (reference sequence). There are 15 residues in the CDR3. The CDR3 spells CASSLRHGSQETQYF. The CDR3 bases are TGTGCCAGTAGTCTTCGACATGGCTCACAAGAGACCCAGTACTTC.